This T cell receptor beta chain was identified during a study of T cell clonotyping in hematopoietic cell transplantation. Sequencing used immunoSEQ multiplex PCR; TCRdb keeps in-frame clones, though not all of them. The sample has approximately 30,000 clones, about four fifths seen once. The time point is: recipient sample about 28 days before transplant, after cytoreduction. Recipients were bled about 28 days pretransplant and at posttransplant days 30, 100, 180. The source was peripheral blood mononuclear cells, collected before stem cell transplant. The receptor's source is a middle-aged man with acute myeloid leukemia. Some clones in this sample may be carry-over from other donors' samples.

CDR3 sequence (DNA): TGTGCCAGCAGGGCAGACAGCGTAGGAGCTTTCTTT. This gives the protein CASRADSVGAFF. The J gene is TRBJ1-1, the V gene TRBV2, with D possibly matching TRBD1 (5 bases). Germline loops: CDR1 SNHLY, CDR2 FYNNEI. Trimming cost V 6 bases and J 10 bases, with 15 bases left between them. This CDR3 contains 12 residues.